These T cell receptor beta chains were read from a single sample in a study of T cells in Graves' hyperthyroidism and ophthalmopathy. Using its own MiXCR run on the multiplex PCR reads, TCRdb lists one record per CDR3 protein. Of 550,000 to 600,000 distinct CDR3 sequences detected, about 14% appear once; the ten largest clones hold roughly 7%. The sequenced material came from blood. These TCRs come from a woman aged 18-35 years with Graves' ophthalmopathy. The CDR3 runs from the conserved cysteine through the conserved F or W. Each record gives: D gene, clone size, V gene, J gene, CDR3 DNA, CDR3 protein. D genes are given only for firm matches. Where a row states a size, it is once, few, many or the class of an expanded clone; other rows omit it.

D gene: TRBD2; clone size: -; V gene: TRBV7-9; J gene: TRBJ2-7; CDR3 DNA: TGTGCCAGCAGCTTAAGATCTAGCGGGAGTGGGGACTCCTACGAGCAGTACTTC; CDR3 protein: CASSLRSSGSGDSYEQYF
D gene: TRBD1; clone size: many; V gene: TRBV7-2; J gene: TRBJ2-5; CDR3 DNA: TGTGCCAGCAGCTTAAGGACAGGGGGTTTCCAAGAGACCCAGTACTTC; CDR3 protein: CASSLRTGGFQETQYF
D gene: -; clone size: few; V gene: TRBV7-3; J gene: TRBJ2-2; CDR3 DNA: TGTGCCAGCAGCCCGGTGGGCTCGAGAACCGGGGAGCTGTTTTTT; CDR3 protein: CASSPVGSRTGELFF
D gene: -; clone size: many; V gene: TRBV27; J gene: TRBJ1-2; CDR3 DNA: TGTGCCAGCACCCCCCGGGGGGGATCGGCTAACTATGGCTACACCTTC; CDR3 protein: CASTPRGGSANYGYTF
D gene: -; clone size: many; V gene: TRBV20-1; J gene: TRBJ2-1; CDR3 DNA: TGCAGTGCCCCCAGAAACAATGAGCAGTTCTTC; CDR3 protein: CSAPRNNEQFF
D gene: -; clone size: many; V gene: TRBV5-1; J gene: TRBJ2-7; CDR3 DNA: TGCGCCAGCAGCTTGGATCAGGTAGCCTACGAGCAGTACTTC; CDR3 protein: CASSLDQVAYEQYF
D gene: TRBD1; clone size: many; V gene: TRBV12-3/TRBV12-4; J gene: TRBJ2-7; CDR3 DNA: TGTGCCAGCAGTTTTGGGACAGCTTCCTCCTACGAGCAGTACTTC; CDR3 protein: CASSFGTASSYEQYF
D gene: -; clone size: many; V gene: TRBV3-1; J gene: TRBJ2-7; CDR3 DNA: TGTGCCAGCAGCCTTGAGGGGAACTACGAGCAGTACTTC; CDR3 protein: CASSLEGNYEQYF
D gene: -; clone size: many; V gene: TRBV12-3/TRBV12-4; J gene: TRBJ2-1; CDR3 DNA: TGTGCCAGCAGTTCCAATCCCCCTAGGGCTGAGCAGTTCTTC; CDR3 protein: CASSSNPPRAEQFF
D gene: -; clone size: many; V gene: TRBV4-3; J gene: TRBJ2-7; CDR3 DNA: TGCGCCAGCAGCCAAAGGAAGACCAACGCCTACGAGCAGTACTTC; CDR3 protein: CASSQRKTNAYEQYF
D gene: TRBD1; clone size: many; V gene: TRBV5-1; J gene: TRBJ2-6; CDR3 DNA: TGCGCCAGCAGCTTGACAGGGGCGAGCTCTGGGGCCAACGTCCTGACTTTC; CDR3 protein: CASSLTGASSGANVLTF
D gene: TRBD2; clone size: many; V gene: TRBV6-1; J gene: TRBJ2-7; CDR3 DNA: TGTGCCAGCAGTGAAGGGAGCGGGATCTACGAGCAGTACTTC; CDR3 protein: CASSEGSGIYEQYF
D gene: TRBD2; clone size: -; V gene: TRBV5-4; J gene: TRBJ2-5; CDR3 DNA: TGTGCCAGCAGCCCGGGTGCTAGCGGGAGATACCAAGAGACCCAGTACTTC; CDR3 protein: CASSPGASGRYQETQYF
D gene: -; clone size: -; V gene: TRBV9; J gene: TRBJ2-7; CDR3 DNA: TGTGCCAGCAGCACCAGCCTTGGTGACGAGCAGTACTTC; CDR3 protein: CASSTSLGDEQYF